The sequence of this TCR beta chain was determined in a study of OX40 agonist ivuxolimab in advanced cancers. V lost 0 bases to trimming and J lost 6 bases; unmatched junction nucleotides: 8. This CDR3 comprises 16 residues. CDR1 SEHNR and CDR2 FQNEAQ come from the germline V gene (reference sequence). Clones were sequenced by immunoSEQ multiplex PCR, and TCRdb holds only the in-frame ones, with some missing. This table has 90,000 to 120,000 clones, approximately 89% appearing once. The TCR sequence derives from an adult with an advanced solid tumor such as melanoma, head and neck, liver or kidney cancer. The chain is built from TRBV7-9 and TRBJ2-5, with 9 bases identical to TRBD2. Specimen: CD4+ or CD8+ T cells sorted from blood, collected in a trial of the OX40 agonist ivuxolimab. Written as DNA, the CDR3 is TGTGCCAGCAGCTTAGCTGGTAGCGGGAGCTTTAAGACCCAGTACTTC. Translated, it gives CASSLAGSGSFKTQYF.